This T cell receptor (beta chain) was captured by sequencing in a study of T cell responses to AZD1222 COVID-19 vaccine. The CDR3 has 17 residues. The V and J ends lost 0 bases and 1 base respectively, with 14 bases between them. CDR1 and CDR2 (germline): LGHNA, YSLEER. TCRdb's copy holds only in-frame clones and misses some; the assay was immunoSEQ multiplex PCR. Counted here are tens of thousands of clones, over 75% occurring once; the ten biggest clones make up 14% to 15%. The sample in question was peripheral blood, obtained on day 0 of AZD1222 vaccination. This chain connects TRBV4-3 to TRBJ2-3; D perhaps matches TRBD1 (5 bases). The clonotype comes from an adult in good health. The CDR3 here is CASSQDRQGSRTDTQYF. The CDR3 coding sequence is TGCGCCAGCAGCCAAGATCGGCAGGGCAGCCGCACAGATACGCAGTATTTT.